This T cell receptor (beta chain) was documented in a study of shared T cell receptors in the human thymus. The assay was immunoSEQ multiplex PCR, and TCRdb's table has in-frame clones only and misses some. The repertoire has 720,000 or so clones, 70% to 90% of them found once; the top ten carry around 0.0099%. V dropped 0 bases and J dropped 8 bases, with 17 bases sitting between them. The CDR3 runs 17 residues. CDR1 and CDR2 (germline): ENHRY, SYGVKD. The sample was also reused in another study, on human thymus T cells. That paper states: Those donating were healthy Finnish infants in corrective surgery for congenital heart defects. Related studies noted strongly shared thymic repertoires across unrelated people.

Sequences were obtained from thymocytes. The rearrangement links TRBV10-3 to TRBJ1-6; D unclear. This clonotype was obtained from a girl in the first two years of life with a congenital heart defect. The CDR3 is CAISESGRRGDYSPLHF. The CDR3 DNA follows: TGTGCCATCAGTGAGTCAGGCCGCCGGGGAGATTATTCACCCCTCCACTTT.